These 2 T cell receptor beta chains came from one sample sequenced in a study of shared clonotypes between healthy human individuals. TCRdb's table, derived via immunoSEQ multiplex PCR, lists solely in-frame clones and lacks some. The sample shows more than 2 million clones, around 95% of them seen only once. The specimen was naive CD4+ T cells sorted from blood. The sample's subset: CD45RA+ positively selected. The receptor set was obtained from a man aged 18 to 30 in good health.

The V gene is TRBV6-5, the J gene TRBJ1-2; a possible D gene is TRBD1 (5 bases). The CDR3 is made up of 14 amino acids. V gave up 0 bases and J gave up 1 base, with 6 bases separating them. Germline V gives CDR1 MNHEY, CDR2 SVGAGI. CDR3 region: CASSYSDSNYGYTF. The CDR3 DNA reads TGTGCCAGCAGTTACTCAGACAGTAACTATGGCTACACCTTC.

This rearrangement joins TRBV28 to TRBJ1-4, with TRBD1 matching 7 bases. With V trimmed by 4 bases and J by 8 bases, 7 bases remained unmatched. The CDR3 has 14 amino acids. Germline V gene data show CDR1 as MDHEN and CDR2 as SYDVKM. The CDR3 loop is CASSSGQVGEKLFF. CDR3 DNA sequence: TGTGCCAGCAGTTCAGGACAGGTTGGGGAAAAACTGTTTTTT.